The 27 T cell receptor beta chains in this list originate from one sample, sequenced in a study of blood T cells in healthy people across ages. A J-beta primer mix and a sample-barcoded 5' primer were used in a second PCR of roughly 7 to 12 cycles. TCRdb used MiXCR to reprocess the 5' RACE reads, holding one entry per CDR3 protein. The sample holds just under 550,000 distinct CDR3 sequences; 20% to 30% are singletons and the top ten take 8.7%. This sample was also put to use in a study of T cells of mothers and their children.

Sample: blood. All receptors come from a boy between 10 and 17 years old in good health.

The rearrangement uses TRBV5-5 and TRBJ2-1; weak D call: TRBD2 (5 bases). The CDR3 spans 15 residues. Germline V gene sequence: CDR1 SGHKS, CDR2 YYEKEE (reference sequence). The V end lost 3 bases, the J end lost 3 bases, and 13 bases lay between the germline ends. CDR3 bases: TGTGCCAGCAGCTCCACCATCCGGGACTACAATGAGCAGTTCTTC. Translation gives CASSSTIRDYNEQFF.

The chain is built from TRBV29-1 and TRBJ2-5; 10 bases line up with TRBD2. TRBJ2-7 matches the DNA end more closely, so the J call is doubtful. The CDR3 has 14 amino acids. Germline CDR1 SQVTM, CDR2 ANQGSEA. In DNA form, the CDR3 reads TGCAGCGTTGAACTTACTAGCGGGACCTACGAGCAGTACTTC. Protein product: CSVELTSGTYEQYF.

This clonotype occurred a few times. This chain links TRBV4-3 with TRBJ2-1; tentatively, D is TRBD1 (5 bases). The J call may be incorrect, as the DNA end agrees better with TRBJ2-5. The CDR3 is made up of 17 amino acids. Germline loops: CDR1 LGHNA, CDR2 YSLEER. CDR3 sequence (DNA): TGCGCCAGCAGCCAGGTTCTTGGGGCAACGGCAGGGGAGACCCAGTACTTC. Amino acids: CASSQVLGATAGETQYF.

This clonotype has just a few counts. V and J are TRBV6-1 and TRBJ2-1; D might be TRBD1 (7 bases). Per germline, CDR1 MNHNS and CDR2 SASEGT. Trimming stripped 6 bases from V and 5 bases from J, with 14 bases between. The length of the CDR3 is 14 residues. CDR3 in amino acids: CASRRRGLDNEQFF. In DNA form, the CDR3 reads TGTGCCAGCAGGAGGAGGGGGCTGGACAATGAGCAGTTCTTC.

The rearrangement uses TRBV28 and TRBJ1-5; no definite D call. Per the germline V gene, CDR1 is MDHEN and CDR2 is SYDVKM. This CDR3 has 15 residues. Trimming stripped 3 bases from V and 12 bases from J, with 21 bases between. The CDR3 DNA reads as TGTGCCAGCAGTTTTTCTGCAGGCCCGGCTGATATCCAGCATTTT. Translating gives CASSFSAGPADIQHF.

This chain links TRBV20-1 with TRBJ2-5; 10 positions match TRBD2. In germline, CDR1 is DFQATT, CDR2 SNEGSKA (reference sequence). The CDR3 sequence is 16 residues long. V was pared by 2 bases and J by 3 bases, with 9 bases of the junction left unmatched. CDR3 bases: TGCAGTGCTAGACTCCCAAACGGACTAGCGGAAGAGACCCAGTACTTC. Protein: CSARLPNGLAEETQYF.

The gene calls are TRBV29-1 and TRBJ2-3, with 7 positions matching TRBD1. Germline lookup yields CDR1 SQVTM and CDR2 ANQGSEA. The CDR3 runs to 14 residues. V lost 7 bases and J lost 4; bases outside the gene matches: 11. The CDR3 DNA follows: TGCAGCGCACGAGGGGGCGTGGGGGCAGATACGCAGTATTTT. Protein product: CSARGGVGADTQYF.

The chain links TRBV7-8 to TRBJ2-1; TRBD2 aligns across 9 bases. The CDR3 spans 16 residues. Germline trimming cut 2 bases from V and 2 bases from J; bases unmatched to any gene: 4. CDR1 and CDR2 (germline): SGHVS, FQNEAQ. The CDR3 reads CASSLSSSGAYNEQFF. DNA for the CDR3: TGTGCCAGCAGCTTAAGCTCTAGCGGGGCCTACAATGAGCAGTTCTTC.

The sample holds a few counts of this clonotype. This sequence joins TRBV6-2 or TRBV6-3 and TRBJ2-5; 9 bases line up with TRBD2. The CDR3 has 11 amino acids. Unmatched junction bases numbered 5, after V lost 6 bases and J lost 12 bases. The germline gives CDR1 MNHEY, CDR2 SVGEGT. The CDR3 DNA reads TGTGCCAGCAGCCAAAGCGGGAGGAAGTACTTC. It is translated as CASSQSGRKYF.

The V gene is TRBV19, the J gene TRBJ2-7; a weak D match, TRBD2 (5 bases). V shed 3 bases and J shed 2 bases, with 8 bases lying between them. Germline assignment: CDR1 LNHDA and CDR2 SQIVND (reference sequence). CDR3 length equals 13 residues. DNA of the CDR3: TGTGCCAGTAGTATCGACGGGACCTACGAGCAGTACTTC. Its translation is CASSIDGTYEQYF. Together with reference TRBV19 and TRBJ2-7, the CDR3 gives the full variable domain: DGGITQSPKYLFRKEGQNVTLSCEQNLNHDAMYWYRQDPGQGLRLIYYSQIVNDFQKGDIAEGYSVSREKKESFPLTVTSAQKNPTAFYLCASSIDGTYEQYFGPGTRLTVT.

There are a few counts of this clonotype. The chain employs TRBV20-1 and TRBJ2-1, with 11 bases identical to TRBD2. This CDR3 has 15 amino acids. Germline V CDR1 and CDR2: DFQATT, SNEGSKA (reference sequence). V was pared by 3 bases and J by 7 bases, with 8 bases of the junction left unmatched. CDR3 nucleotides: TGCAGTGCTAGGGCCCTGGGACTAGCGGAAAATGAGCAGTTCTTC. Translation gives CSARALGLAENEQFF.

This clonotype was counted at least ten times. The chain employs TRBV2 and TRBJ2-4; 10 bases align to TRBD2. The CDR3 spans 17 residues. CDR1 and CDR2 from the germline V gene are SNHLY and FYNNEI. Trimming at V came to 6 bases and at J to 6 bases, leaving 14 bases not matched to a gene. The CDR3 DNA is TGTGCCAGCAGCCCCTCGGGGAGCGGGAGGGCCGGAAACATTCAGTACTTC. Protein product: CASSPSGSGRAGNIQYF.

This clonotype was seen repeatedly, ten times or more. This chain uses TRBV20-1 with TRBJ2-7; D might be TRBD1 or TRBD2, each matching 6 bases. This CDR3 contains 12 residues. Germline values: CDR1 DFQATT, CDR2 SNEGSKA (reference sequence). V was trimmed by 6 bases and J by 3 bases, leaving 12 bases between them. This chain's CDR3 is CSAQKGGYEQYF. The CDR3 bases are TGCAGTGCCCAGAAGGGGGGCTACGAGCAGTACTTC.

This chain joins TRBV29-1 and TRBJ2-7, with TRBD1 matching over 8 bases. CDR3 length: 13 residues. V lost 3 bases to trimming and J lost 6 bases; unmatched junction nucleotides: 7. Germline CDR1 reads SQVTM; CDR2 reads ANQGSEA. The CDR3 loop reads CSVDKGQVGEQYF. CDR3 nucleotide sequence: TGCAGCGTTGATAAGGGACAGGTCGGCGAGCAGTACTTC.

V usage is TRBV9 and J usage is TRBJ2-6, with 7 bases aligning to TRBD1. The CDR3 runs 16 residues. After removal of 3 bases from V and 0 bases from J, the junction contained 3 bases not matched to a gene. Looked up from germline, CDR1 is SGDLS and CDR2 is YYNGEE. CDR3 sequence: CASSEHRGSGANVLTF. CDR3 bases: TGTGCCAGCAGCGAGCACAGGGGCTCTGGGGCCAACGTCCTGACTTTC.

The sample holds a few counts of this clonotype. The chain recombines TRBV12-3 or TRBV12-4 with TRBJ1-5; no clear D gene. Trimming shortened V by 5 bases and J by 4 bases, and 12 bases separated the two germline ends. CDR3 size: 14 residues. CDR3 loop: CASSRLLGNQPQHF. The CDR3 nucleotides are TGTGCCAGCAGTCGCCTCCTAGGTAATCAGCCCCAGCATTTT.

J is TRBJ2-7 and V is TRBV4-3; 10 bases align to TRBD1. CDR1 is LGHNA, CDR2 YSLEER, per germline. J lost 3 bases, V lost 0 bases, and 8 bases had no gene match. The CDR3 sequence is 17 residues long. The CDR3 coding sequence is TGCGCCAGCAGCCAAGAATGGGTGGGACAGGGGCTCTACGAGCAGTACTTC. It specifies CASSQEWVGQGLYEQYF.

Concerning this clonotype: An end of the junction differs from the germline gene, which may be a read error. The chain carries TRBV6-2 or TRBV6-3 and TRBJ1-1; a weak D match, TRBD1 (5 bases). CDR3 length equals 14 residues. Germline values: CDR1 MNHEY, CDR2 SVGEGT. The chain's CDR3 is CASSYSHVGTEALF. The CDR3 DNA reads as TGTGCCAGCAGTTACTCGCACGTGGGGACTGAAGCTCTCTTT.

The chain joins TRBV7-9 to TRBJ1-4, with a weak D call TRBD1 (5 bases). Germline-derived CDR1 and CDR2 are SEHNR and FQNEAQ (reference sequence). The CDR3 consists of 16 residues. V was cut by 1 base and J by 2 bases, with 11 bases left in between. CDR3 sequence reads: CASSLDVRGTNEKLFF. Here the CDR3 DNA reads TGTGCCAGCAGCTTAGACGTGCGGGGCACTAATGAAAAACTGTTTTTT. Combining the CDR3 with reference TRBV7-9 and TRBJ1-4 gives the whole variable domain DTGVSQNPRHKITKRGQNVTFRCDPISEHNRLYWYRQTLGQGPEFLTYFQNEAQLEKSRLLSDRFSAERPKGSFSTLEIQRTEQGDSAMYLCASSLDVRGTNEKLFFGSGTQLSVL.

CDR3 sequence reads: CASSQESTDPYGYTF. In DNA, the CDR3 is TGTGCCAGCAGCCAAGAAAGCACAGACCCCTATGGCTACACCTTC. The chain uses TRBV3-1 and TRBJ1-2; D remains ambiguous. The CDR3 is 15 amino acids. Germline values: CDR1 LGHDT, CDR2 YNNKEL (reference sequence). V dropped 0 bases and J dropped 4 bases, with 12 bases sitting between them.

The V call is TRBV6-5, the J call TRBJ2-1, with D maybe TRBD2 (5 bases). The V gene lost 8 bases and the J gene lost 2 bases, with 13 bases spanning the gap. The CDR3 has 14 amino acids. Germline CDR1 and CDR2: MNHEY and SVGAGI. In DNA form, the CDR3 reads TGTGCCAGCCGGGGAGACTTCACCTACAATGAGCAGTTCTTC. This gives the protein CASRGDFTYNEQFF.

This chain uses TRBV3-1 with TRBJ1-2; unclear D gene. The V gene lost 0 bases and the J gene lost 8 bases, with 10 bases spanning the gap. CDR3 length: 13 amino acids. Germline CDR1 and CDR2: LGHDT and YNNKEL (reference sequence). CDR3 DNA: TGTGCCAGCAGCCAAGATTGGGGTTGGGGCTACACCTTC. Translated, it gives CASSQDWGWGYTF.

CDR3 residues: CASSDLRNTEAFF. CDR3 nucleotides: TGTGCCAGCAGTGACCTACGGAACACTGAAGCTTTCTTT. The V and J genes are TRBV2 and TRBJ1-1; D unclear. V gave up 3 bases and J gave up 1 base, with 6 bases separating them. Germline CDR1 and CDR2: SNHLY and FYNNEI. This CDR3 region has 13 residues. Looking up the rest from reference TRBV2 and TRBJ1-1 gives the full variable domain: EPEVTQTPSHQVTQMGQEVILRCVPISNHLYFYWYRQILGQKVEFLVSFYNNEISEKSEIFDDQFSVERPDGSNFTLKIRSTKLEDSAMYFCASSDLRNTEAFFGQGTRLTVV.

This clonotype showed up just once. CDR3 region: CASSFSGLAGFKTDTQYF. The CDR3 region has the DNA TGTGCCAGCAGTTTCTCTGGACTAGCGGGGTTTAAGACAGATACGCAGTATTTT. This chain connects TRBV12-3 or TRBV12-4 to TRBJ2-3, with 12 bases that match TRBD2. The CDR3 is made up of 18 amino acids. V trimming: 3 bases; J trimming: 3 bases; junction bases outside the gene matches: 10.

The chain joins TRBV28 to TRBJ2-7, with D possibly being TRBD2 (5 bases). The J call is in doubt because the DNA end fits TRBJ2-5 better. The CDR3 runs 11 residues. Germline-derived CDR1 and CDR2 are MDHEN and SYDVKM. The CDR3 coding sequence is TGTGCCAGCACCCCTGGAGGGACCCAGTACTTC. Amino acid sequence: CASTPGGTQYF.

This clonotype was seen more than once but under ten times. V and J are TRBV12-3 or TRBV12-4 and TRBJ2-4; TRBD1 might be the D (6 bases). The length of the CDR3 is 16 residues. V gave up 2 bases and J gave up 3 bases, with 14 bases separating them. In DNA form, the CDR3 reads TGTGCCAGCAGTTTACTGGGACAACCAGGCAAAAACATTCAGTACTTC. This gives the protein CASSLLGQPGKNIQYF.

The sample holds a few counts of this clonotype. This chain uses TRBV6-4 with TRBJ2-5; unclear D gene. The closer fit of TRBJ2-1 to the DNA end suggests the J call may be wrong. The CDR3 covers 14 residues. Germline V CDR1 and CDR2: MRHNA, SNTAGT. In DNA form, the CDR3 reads TGTGCCAGCAGTGACTCCTTTAGAGACAATGAGCAGTTCTTC. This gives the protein CASSDSFRDNEQFF.